The subject of this entry is one T cell receptor (beta chain). V shed 3 bases, J shed 3 bases, and the junction held 9 bases outside the gene matches. This CDR3 has 17 residues. Researchers defined stable Graves' hyperthyroidism as no ophthalmopathy progression within 18 months. PBMCs came from more than 9 ml fresh peripheral blood. These data are taken from a study of T cells in Graves' hyperthyroidism and ophthalmopathy. Overall study: Once the initial diagnosis was made, peripheral blood was obtained before any treatment.

There were TCR beta CDR3 regions amplified from RNA transcripts. First-round RT-PCR targeting the TCR CDR3 was performed with the HTBI primer set. TCRdb re-derived calls from the multiplex PCR reads in MiXCR, one entry per CDR3 protein. The profile shows around 420,000 distinct CDR3 sequences, 15% to 18% of them singletons. The clonotype was recovered from a woman aged 18-29 years with Graves' hyperthyroidism. The sequenced sample consisted of blood. This chain links TRBV12-3 or TRBV12-4 with TRBJ1-5, with 9 bases lining up with TRBD1. The chain's CDR3 is CASSFPGQGGFNQPQHF. In nucleotides, the CDR3 is TGTGCCAGCAGTTTCCCGGGACAGGGAGGTTTCAATCAGCCCCAGCATTTT.